These 26 T cell receptor beta chains were all obtained from the same sample, sequenced in a study of shared clonotypes between healthy human individuals. Clones were sequenced by immunoSEQ multiplex PCR, and TCRdb holds only the in-frame ones, with some missing. The sample holds over a million clones, roughly 97% seen once. The source material was naive CD4+ T cells sorted from blood. The subset is: CD45RA+ positively selected. The receptors derive from a man aged 30 to 39 in good health.

The genes are TRBV5-1 and TRBJ2-1; D perhaps matches TRBD2 (6 bases). CDR1 SGHRS and CDR2 YFSETQ come from the germline V gene. Trimming left V 4 bases short and J 7 bases short, with 12 bases between. This CDR3 has 13 residues. CDR3 residues: CASSPPGRNEQFF. In DNA form, the CDR3 reads TGCGCCAGCAGCCCCCCAGGGAGGAATGAGCAGTTCTTC. Full variable domain (outside the CDR3, taken from reference TRBV5-1 and TRBJ2-1): KAGVTQTPRYLIKTRGQQVTLSCSPISGHRSVSWYQQTPGQGLQFLFEYFSETQRNKGNFPGRFSGRQFSNSRSEMNVSTLELGDSALYLCASSPPGRNEQFFGPGTRLTVL.

V and J are TRBV13 and TRBJ1-1, with no clear D. Germline V gene data show CDR1 as PRHDT and CDR2 as FYEKMQ (reference sequence). This CDR3 contains 14 residues. The V and J ends lost 1 base and 11 bases respectively, with 17 bases between them. CDR3 in DNA: TGTGCCAGCAGCTTAGAATCGGTAAATAGAAGGGCTTTCTTT. Its protein is CASSLESVNRRAFF.

The chain recombines TRBV5-6 with TRBJ1-2; D unresolved. The CDR3 is 13 residues long. Per the germline V gene, CDR1 is SGHDT and CDR2 is YYEEEE. V was trimmed by 0 bases and J by 3 bases, leaving 6 bases between them. CDR3 residues: CASSLGSDYGYTF. The CDR3 coding sequence is TGTGCCAGCAGCTTGGGGTCGGACTATGGCTACACCTTC.

DNA for the CDR3: TGCGCCAGCAGCCAAGAGCGACTGGACTATTACAATGAGCAGTTCTTC. Protein sequence: CASSQERLDYYNEQFF. The chain combines TRBV4-3 with TRBJ2-1, with D maybe TRBD2 (6 bases). Germline-derived CDR1 and CDR2 are LGHNA and YSLEER. This CDR3 contains 16 residues. Trimming took 0 bases from V and 4 from J, leaving 13 bases between them.

The DNA of the CDR3 is TGTGCCAGCAGCCCGTCGGGACTAGTGAGCACCGGGGAGCTGTTTTTT. This translates into CASSPSGLVSTGELFF. The chain joins TRBV7-2 to TRBJ2-2; 8 nucleotides line up with TRBD2. Germline lookup yields CDR1 SGHTA and CDR2 FQGNSA. Trimming cost V 5 bases and J 4 bases; bases outside gene matches: 9. The length of the CDR3 is 16 residues.

Comment on this clone: Other DNA sequences within the sample encode an identical CDR3. The chain recombines TRBV27 with TRBJ2-6; D not certain. Trimming took off 6 bases at V and 0 bases at J, with 3 bases between the two ends. The CDR3 loop spans 13 amino acids. From germline, CDR1 is MNHEY and CDR2 SMNVEV (reference sequence). The CDR3 nucleotides read TGTGCCAGCAGGAGCTCTGGGGCCAACGTCCTGACTTTC. Translated, it gives CASRSSGANVLTF.

The rearrangement links TRBV6-1 to TRBJ2-7; no firm D call. Trimming removed 3 bases at V and 8 bases at J, with 14 bases between. Germline lookup yields CDR1 MNHNS and CDR2 SASEGT. The CDR3 totals 13 residues. The CDR3: CASSDINKYKQYF. In DNA, the CDR3 is TGTGCCAGCAGTGATATCAACAAGTATAAGCAGTACTTC.

The rearrangement uses TRBV30 and TRBJ2-1; 9 bases map to TRBD2. Germline V lookup: CDR1 GTSNPN, CDR2 SVGIG (reference sequence). This CDR3 contains 14 residues. Unmatched junction bases numbered 7, after V lost 3 bases and J lost 7 bases. CDR3 DNA sequence: TGTGCCTGGAGACTAGCGGGTCTTAATAATGAGCAGTTCTTC. Amino acids: CAWRLAGLNNEQFF.

A note on this clone: Other nucleotide sequences in the sample specify the same CDR3. The chain combines TRBV5-1 with TRBJ2-5, with D tentatively TRBD1 (5 bases). V lost 1 base, J lost 1 base, and 5 bases lay in between. Germline assignment: CDR1 SGHRS and CDR2 YFSETQ. The CDR3 length is 13 residues. The CDR3 DNA sequence: TGCGCCAGCAGCTTGCAGGGCCAAGAGACCCAGTACTTC. Amino acids: CASSLQGQETQYF.

The chain employs TRBV5-1 and TRBJ2-3; 7 nucleotides match TRBD2. Germline-derived CDR1 and CDR2 are SGHRS and YFSETQ. V lost 4 bases, J lost 0 bases, and 5 bases stayed unmatched. The CDR3 loop spans 15 amino acids. CDR3 nucleotides: TGCGCCAGCAGCACCGGGACTACTAGCACAGATACGCAGTATTTT. Protein sequence: CASSTGTTSTDTQYF.

This chain links TRBV2 with TRBJ2-7; D possibly corresponds to TRBD2 (5 bases). Per the germline V gene, CDR1 is SNHLY and CDR2 is FYNNEI. CDR3 length: 13 residues. Trimming took off 7 bases at V and 0 bases at J, with 10 bases between the two ends. CDR3 loop: CASTHGDSYEQYF. CDR3 nucleotide sequence: TGTGCCAGCACCCACGGGGACTCCTACGAGCAGTACTTC.

As for this clone: One end of the junction does not line up with germline, which may come from a read error. V gene TRBV2 combines with J gene TRBJ2-1; TRBD1 matches at 9 bases. There are 15 residues in the CDR3. Germline assignment: CDR1 SNHLY and CDR2 FYNNEI. CDR3 sequence: CASREGQGNYNEQFF. The CDR3 DNA reads as TGTGCCAGCAGGGAAGGACAGGGGAACTACAATGAGCAGTTCTTC. The full variable domain, in which reference TRBV2 and TRBJ2-1 provide the parts outside the CDR3, is EPEVTQTPSHQVTQMGQEVILRCVPISNHLYFYWYRQILGQKVEFLVSFYNNEISEKSEIFDDQFSVERPDGSNFTLKIRSTKLEDSAMYFCASREGQGNYNEQFFGPGTRLTVL.

The V and J genes are TRBV7-8 and TRBJ2-5; a weak D match, TRBD1 (6 bases). The V and J ends lost 5 bases and 2 bases respectively, with 18 bases between them. Germline V gene sequence: CDR1 SGHVS, CDR2 FQNEAQ. CDR3 length equals 16 residues. The DNA for the CDR3 is TGTGCCAGCAGCCAGGGGCCAGGGGCACCTCAAGAGACCCAGTACTTC. Its translation is CASSQGPGAPQETQYF.

This chain links TRBV11-1 with TRBJ1-1; D unclear. V lost 5 bases and J 0 bases, leaving 10 bases between the germline ends. Germline CDR1 and CDR2: SGHAT and FQDESV (reference sequence). The CDR3 sequence is 14 residues long. This CDR3 reads CASSGNDLNTEAFF. CDR3 sequence (DNA): TGTGCCAGCAGCGGTAATGACTTGAACACTGAAGCTTTCTTT. The complete variable domain, with remaining parts taken from reference TRBV11-1 and TRBJ1-1, reads EAEVAQSPRYKITEKSQAVAFWCDPISGHATLYWYRQILGQGPELLVQFQDESVVDDSQLPKDRFSAERLKGVDSTLKIQPAELGDSAMYLCASSGNDLNTEAFFGQGTRLTVV.

The CDR3 nucleotides read TGTGCCAGCAGTTTCTCCACCGCCTACGAGCAGTACTTC. Translated, it gives CASSFSTAYEQYF. The chain joins TRBV28 to TRBJ2-7, with D uncertain. CDR1 is MDHEN, CDR2 SYDVKM, per germline. The CDR3 consists of 13 residues. V lost 3 bases and J lost 2, with 8 bases in between.

The chain employs TRBV30 and TRBJ2-3, with 13 positions matching TRBD2. J gave up 4 bases and V 4 bases, and 5 bases lay outside the gene matches. The CDR3 covers 15 residues. Germline CDR1 GTSNPN, CDR2 SVGIG (reference sequence). CDR3 nucleotide sequence: TGTGCCTGGAAAGGGACTAGCGGGAATCCAGATACGCAGTATTTT. This codes for CAWKGTSGNPDTQYF. The entire variable domain, with the rest obtained from reference TRBV30 and TRBJ2-3, is as follows: SQTIHQWPATLVQPVGSPLSLECTVEGTSNPNLYWYRQAAGRGLQLLFYSVGIGQISSEVPQNLSASRPQDRQFILSSKKLLLSDSGFYLCAWKGTSGNPDTQYFGPGTRLTVL.

V is TRBV5-4 and J is TRBJ2-5, with a weak D call TRBD2 (5 bases). V was pared by 4 bases and J by 0 bases, with 13 bases between. This CDR3 contains 15 residues. Germline lookup yields CDR1 SGHNT and CDR2 YYREEE (reference sequence). The CDR3 DNA reads TGTGCCAGCAGCGGAGGAATCGCACACCAAGAGACCCAGTACTTC. This gives the protein CASSGGIAHQETQYF.

V usage is TRBV6-1 and J usage is TRBJ1-1; a possible D gene is TRBD1 (5 bases). The CDR3 length is 13 residues. CDR1 is MNHNS, CDR2 SASEGT, per germline. Trimming took off 4 bases at V and 0 bases at J, with 6 bases between the two ends. The CDR3 region has the DNA TGTGCCAGCAGTGGACAGTTGAACACTGAAGCTTTCTTT. It yields the protein CASSGQLNTEAFF.

Note on this clone: Other nucleotide sequences in the sample specify the same CDR3. The chain links TRBV29-1 to TRBJ2-5; no reliable D call. Germline CDR1 reads SQVTM; CDR2 reads ANQGSEA. V shed 6 bases and J shed 2 bases, with 4 bases lying between them. This CDR3 has 10 amino acids. The CDR3 spells CSVGQETQYF. The CDR3 DNA reads as TGCAGCGTGGGTCAAGAGACCCAGTACTTC.

The chain links TRBV6-5 to TRBJ2-7, with no clear D. V dropped 6 bases and J dropped 0 bases, with 15 bases sitting between them. Germline V CDR1 and CDR2: MNHEY, SVGAGI. The CDR3 spans 15 residues. The CDR3 DNA sequence: TGTGCCAGCAGCTACGTCGGTCGGAGCTCCTACGAGCAGTACTTC. This encodes CASSYVGRSSYEQYF.

This clone came up once. The chain employs TRBV2 and TRBJ2-1; 15 bases match TRBD2. This CDR3 has 15 residues. The ends lost 6 bases at V and 9 bases at J; junction bases unmatched: 6. Germline V CDR1 and CDR2: SNHLY, FYNNEI. The DNA for the CDR3 is TGTGCCAGCAGCGGTGGACTAGCGGGAGGGGGTGAGCAGTTCTTC. Translated, it gives CASSGGLAGGGEQFF.

On this clone: Other DNA variants within this sample encode the same CDR3. This rearrangement joins TRBV28 to TRBJ1-1; D gene unclear. The germline CDR1 and CDR2 sequences are MDHEN and SYDVKM. The CDR3 loop spans 12 amino acids. With 6 bases removed from V and 0 bases from J, the gap between germline ends came to 5 bases. The CDR3 nucleotides are TGTGCCAGCAGACTGGTGAACACTGAAGCTTTCTTT. This sequence encodes CASRLVNTEAFF.

The chain combines TRBV10-3 with TRBJ1-1; D possibly corresponds to TRBD1 (6 bases). This CDR3 has 13 amino acids. Trimming pared 11 bases from V and 1 base from J, leaving 14 bases between. Germline CDR1 ENHRY, CDR2 SYGVKD. CDR3 coding DNA: TGTGCCGTAAGACAGGCGACGAACACTGAAGCTTTCTTT. Translating it yields CAVRQATNTEAFF.

The rearrangement links TRBV6-1 to TRBJ2-7; TRBD2 aligns across 7 bases. Germline V CDR1 and CDR2: MNHNS, SASEGT. This CDR3 has 14 amino acids. Trimming removed 6 bases from V and 0 bases from J; junction bases left unmatched: 5. The CDR3 sequence is CASRTGLSSYEQYF. The CDR3 bases are TGTGCCAGCAGAACGGGACTAAGCTCCTACGAGCAGTACTTC.

The chain employs TRBV28 and TRBJ2-2, with 7 bases fitting TRBD2. This CDR3 comprises 14 residues. Germline V CDR1 and CDR2: MDHEN, SYDVKM. J was trimmed by 10 bases and V by 5 bases; bases with no gene match: 10. CDR3 sequence: CASSPSGTIKELFF. As DNA, the CDR3 is TGTGCCAGCAGTCCCTCGGGGACTATTAAGGAGCTGTTTTTT.

The genes are TRBV27 and TRBJ2-3; 7 bases fit TRBD2. Per the germline V gene, CDR1 is MNHEY and CDR2 is SMNVEV (reference sequence). V shed 6 bases and J 2 bases; nucleotides not matched to a gene: 8. The CDR3 has 15 amino acids. Written as DNA, the CDR3 is TGTGCCAGCAGCTTCGGGGGGACCAACACAGATACGCAGTATTTT. It specifies CASSFGGTNTDTQYF.